The sample holds a few counts of the clone carrying this T cell receptor (beta chain). The assay was immunoSEQ multiplex PCR, and TCRdb's table has in-frame clones only and misses some. The top ten clones hold approximately 7.9% of a sample with about 230,000 clones, roughly 80% of them seen once. This specimen belongs to a study of blood T cell repertoires in COVID-19. The sample taken for sequencing was peripheral blood. This TCR came from a woman older than 75 with acute or convalescent COVID-19.

In DNA, the CDR3 is TGTGCCAGCGCAGGGTTTGGGTATGGCTACACCTTC. It is translated as CASAGFGYGYTF. The chain couples TRBV25-1 to TRBJ1-2; tentatively, D is TRBD1 (5 bases). V lost 8 bases and J lost 5, with 12 bases in between. This CDR3 comprises 12 residues. Germline CDR1 and CDR2: MGHDK and SYGVNS.